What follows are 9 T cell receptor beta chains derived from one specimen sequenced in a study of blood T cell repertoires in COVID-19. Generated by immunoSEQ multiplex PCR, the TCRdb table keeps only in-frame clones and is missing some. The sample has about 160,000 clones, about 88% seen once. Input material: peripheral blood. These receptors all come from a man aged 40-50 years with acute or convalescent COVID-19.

Here the CDR3 reads CASSLAPSGGNEQFF. CDR3 DNA sequence: TGTGCCAGCAGCTTAGCTCCTAGCGGGGGGAATGAGCAGTTCTTC. The V call is TRBV7-2, the J call TRBJ2-1; 11 nucleotides line up with TRBD2. The V gene end was trimmed by 0 bases and the J gene end by 7 bases; junction bases not matched to a gene: 2. Germline CDR1 is SGHTA and CDR2 is FQGNSA. The length of the CDR3 is 15 residues.

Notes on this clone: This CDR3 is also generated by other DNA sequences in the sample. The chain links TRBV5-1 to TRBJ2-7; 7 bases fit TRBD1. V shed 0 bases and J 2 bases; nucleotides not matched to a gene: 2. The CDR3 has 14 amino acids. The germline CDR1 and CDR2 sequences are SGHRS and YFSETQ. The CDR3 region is CASSLGQGAYEQYF. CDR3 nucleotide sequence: TGCGCCAGCAGCTTGGGGCAGGGGGCCTACGAGCAGTACTTC.

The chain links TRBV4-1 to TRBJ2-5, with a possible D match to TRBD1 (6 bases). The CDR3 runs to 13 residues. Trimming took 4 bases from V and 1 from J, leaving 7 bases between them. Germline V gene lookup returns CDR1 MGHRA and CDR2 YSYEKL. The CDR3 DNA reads TGCGCCAGCAGCCGGGGGCCCCAAGAGACCCAGTACTTC. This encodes CASSRGPQETQYF.

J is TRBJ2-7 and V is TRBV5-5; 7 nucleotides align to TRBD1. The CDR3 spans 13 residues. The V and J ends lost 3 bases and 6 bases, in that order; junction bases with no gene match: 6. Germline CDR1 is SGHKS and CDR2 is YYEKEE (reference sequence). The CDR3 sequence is CASSWMTGTEQYF. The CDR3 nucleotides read TGTGCCAGCAGCTGGATGACAGGGACCGAGCAGTACTTC.

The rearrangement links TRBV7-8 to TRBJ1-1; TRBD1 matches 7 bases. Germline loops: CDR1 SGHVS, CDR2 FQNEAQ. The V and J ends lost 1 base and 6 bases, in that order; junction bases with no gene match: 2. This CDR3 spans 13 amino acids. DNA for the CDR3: TGTGCCAGCAGCTTAGACAGGGGAGCTGAAGCTTTCTTT. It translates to CASSLDRGAEAFF. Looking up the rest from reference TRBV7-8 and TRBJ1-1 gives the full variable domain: GAGVSQSPRYKVAKRGQDVALRCDPISGHVSLFWYQQALGQGPEFLTYFQNEAQLDKSGLPSDRFFAERPEGSVSTLKIQRTQQEDSAVYLCASSLDRGAEAFFGQGTRLTVV.

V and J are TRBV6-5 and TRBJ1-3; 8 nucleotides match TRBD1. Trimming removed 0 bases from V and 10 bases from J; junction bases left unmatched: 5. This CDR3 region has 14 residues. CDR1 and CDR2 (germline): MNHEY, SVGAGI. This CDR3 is CASSYSDRALTIYF. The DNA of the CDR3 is TGTGCCAGCAGTTACTCGGACAGGGCTTTGACCATATATTTT.

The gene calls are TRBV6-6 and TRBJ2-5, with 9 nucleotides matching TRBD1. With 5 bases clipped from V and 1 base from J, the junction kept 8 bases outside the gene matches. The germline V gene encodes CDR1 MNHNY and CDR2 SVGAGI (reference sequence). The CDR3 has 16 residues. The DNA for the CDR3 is TGTGCCAGCAGTCTCGGGACAGGGACTTCCCAAGAGACCCAGTACTTC. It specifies CASSLGTGTSQETQYF.

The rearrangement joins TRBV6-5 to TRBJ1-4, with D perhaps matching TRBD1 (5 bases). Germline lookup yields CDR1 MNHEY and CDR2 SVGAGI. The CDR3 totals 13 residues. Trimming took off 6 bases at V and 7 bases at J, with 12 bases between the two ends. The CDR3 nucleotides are TGTGCCAGCAGGAAGGGGTCCCGTGAAAAACTGTTTTTT. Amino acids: CASRKGSREKLFF.

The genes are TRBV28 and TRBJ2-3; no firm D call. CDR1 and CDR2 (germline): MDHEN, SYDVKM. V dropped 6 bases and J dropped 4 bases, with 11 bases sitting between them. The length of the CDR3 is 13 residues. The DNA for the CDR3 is TGTGCCAGCAGGCGGAGCGAGCCAGATACGCAGTATTTT. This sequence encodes CASRRSEPDTQYF.